The 23 T cell receptor beta chains below were found in one sample sequenced in a study of CD4 and CD8 cells across lung adenocarcinoma regions (dated by TCRdb to the late 2010s). The method behind the library was PCR. TCRdb records HiSeq X Ten as the sequencer. The public reads were run again by TCRdb, first through fastp at Q25 and then through MiXCR, and only productive beta chains were kept. One record per CDR3 amino acid sequence lists the most common genes and DNA. This sample lists under 13,000 distinct CDR3 sequences; approximately 55% were detected once. The ten largest clonotypes hold roughly 20% of the sample. Sequencing was carried out using CD4+ T cells from the center of a lung tumor. Per the publication, the cell subset or site label means: tumor center region. Every receptor here comes from a male donor with lung adenocarcinoma. The CD4 and CD8 labels of this study may be unreliable.

J is TRBJ2-3 and V is TRBV6-1; D might be TRBD2 (5 bases). V lost 6 bases and J 7 bases, leaving 14 bases between the germline ends. The CDR3 is 13 amino acids. CDR1 is MNHNS, CDR2 SASEGT, per germline. The CDR3 spells CASRRAEKHTQYF. The CDR3 coding sequence is TGTGCCAGCAGGAGGGCGGAAAAACATACGCAGTATTTT.

This clonotype was recorded at least ten times. This chain links TRBV27 with TRBJ2-7, with D perhaps matching TRBD2 (6 bases). V dropped 1 base and J dropped 3 bases, with 10 bases sitting between them. The CDR3 has 14 residues. Germline V CDR1 and CDR2: MNHEY, SMNVEV (reference sequence). The CDR3 coding sequence is TGTGCCAGCAGTTTATTTGCGGAGGGCTACGAGCAGTACTTC. It specifies CASSLFAEGYEQYF.

By sample fraction, this clonotype is medium-sized. The CDR3 region has the DNA TGTGCCAGCAGCGCATTCTCTAGCGGGAGATCTGCAGAGACCCAGTACTTC. This translates into CASSAFSSGRSAETQYF. The J gene is TRBJ2-5, the V gene TRBV6-5, with 10 bases lining up with TRBD2. V was pared by 6 bases and J by 4 bases, with 14 bases of the junction left unmatched. CDR3 length: 17 amino acids. Germline assignment: CDR1 MNHEY and CDR2 SVGAGI.

J is TRBJ1-4 and V is TRBV4-3; TRBD1 agrees at 8 bases. The J segment lost 2 bases and the V segment lost 4 bases, leaving 9 bases of the junction unmatched. The CDR3 runs 17 residues. Per the germline V gene, CDR1 is LGHNA and CDR2 is YSLEER. The CDR3 loop is CASSPGQGESTNEKLFF. In DNA form, the CDR3 reads TGCGCCAGCAGCCCCGGACAGGGTGAGTCTACTAATGAAAAACTGTTTTTT.

This chain joins TRBV27 and TRBJ2-5; TRBD2 matches 7 bases. CDR3 length: 16 amino acids. CDR1 is MNHEY, CDR2 SMNVEV, per germline (reference sequence). Losses at the gene ends were 4 bases for V and 1 base for J; bases not matched to a gene: 9. The CDR3 protein is CASSSAGSGVQETQYF. The CDR3 nucleotides read TGTGCCAGCAGTTCCGCCGGGAGCGGGGTCCAAGAGACCCAGTACTTC.

This clonotype ranks as medium-sized (0.01 to 0.1%). The rearrangement uses TRBV10-1 and TRBJ2-1, with TRBD2 matching 7 bases. The CDR3 contains 15 residues. After removal of 4 bases from V and 9 bases from J, the junction contained 12 bases not matched to a gene. Germline V gene sequence: CDR1 WNHNN, CDR2 SYGVQD (reference sequence). CDR3 DNA: TGCGCCAGCAGTGTTGGGGGGGGGAGGGCGGGTGAGCAGTTCTTC. Amino acids: CASSVGGGRAGEQFF.

For this clonotype: One end of the junction varies from germline; a read error may be responsible. The CDR3: CARGYGGLGTETQYF. In DNA form, the CDR3 reads TGTGCCAGGGGGTACGGGGGCCTGGGCACAGAGACGCAGTATTTC. This chain joins TRBV6-1 and TRBJ2-5; D may correspond to TRBD1 or TRBD2 (6 bases each). Germline V lookup: CDR1 MNHNS, CDR2 SASEGT. The CDR3 consists of 15 residues.

By share of the sample, this clonotype is medium-sized. The V gene is TRBV27, the J gene TRBJ1-4, with 7 bases identical to TRBD1. The CDR3 has 16 residues. J was trimmed by 8 bases and V by 7 bases; bases with no gene match: 16. Germline loops: CDR1 MNHEY, CDR2 SMNVEV (reference sequence). CDR3 DNA: TGTGCCAGCACCACCGACCCCCGGACAGGAAGGGAAAAACTGTTTTTT. It specifies CASTTDPRTGREKLFF.

At least ten counts were recorded for this clonotype. The chain combines TRBV6-2 or TRBV6-3 with TRBJ2-1; the D is unclear. This CDR3 has 13 amino acids. V was shortened by 6 bases and J by 4 bases, with 10 bases between the two germline ends. The germline V gene has CDR1 MNHEY and CDR2 SVGEGT. CDR3 loop: CASSYSLYNEQFF. The CDR3 region has the DNA TGTGCCAGCAGCTATTCCCTGTACAATGAGCAGTTCTTC.

About this clonotype itself: Germline and junction disagree at one end, which may indicate a read error. The chain couples TRBV6-1 to TRBJ2-3, with 7 nucleotides matching TRBD2. Germline lookup yields CDR1 MNHNS and CDR2 SASEGT. The CDR3 spans 14 residues. As DNA, the CDR3 is TGTGCGGGCAGCGGGGCCGGTGACCAAGAGACCCAGTACTTT. Amino acids: CAGSGAGDQETQYF.

This sequence joins TRBV27 and TRBJ2-1; D not resolved. Germline assignment: CDR1 MNHEY and CDR2 SMNVEV (reference sequence). The CDR3 has 13 residues. Trimming took off 3 bases at V and 6 bases at J, with 9 bases between the two ends. Written as DNA, the CDR3 is TGTGCCAGCAGTTTTGGGCAGATCAATGAGCAGTTCTTC. Translated: CASSFGQINEQFF.

Remarks on this clonotype: A read error may produce the germline difference seen at one junction end. The rearrangement uses TRBV6-1 and TRBJ2-4; TRBD1 or TRBD2 may be the D gene (5 bases each). The germline CDR1 and CDR2 sequences are MNHNS and SASEGT. CDR3 length: 16 amino acids. CDR3: CASSPPGQGAKITQYF. DNA for the CDR3: TGTGCCAGCAGTCCCCCCGGGCAGGGAGCCAAGATTACGCAGTATTTC.

The J gene is TRBJ2-2, the V gene TRBV6-1; D could derive from TRBD1 or TRBD2 (5 bases each). This CDR3 contains 13 residues. Germline-derived CDR1 and CDR2 are MNHNS and SASEGT. Trimming removed 6 bases from V and 12 bases from J, with 17 bases in between. CDR3 region: CASRMGRSDKLFF. The CDR3 DNA reads TGTGCCAGCAGAATGGGACGCTCAGATAAGCTGTTTTTT.

The chain links TRBV27 to TRBJ2-3, with D perhaps matching TRBD2 (6 bases). This CDR3 comprises 16 residues. CDR1 and CDR2 (germline): MNHEY, SMNVEV (reference sequence). V was trimmed by 2 bases and J by 3 bases, leaving 15 bases between them. The CDR3 spells CASSLKGNGGTDTQYF. DNA of the CDR3: TGTGCCAGCAGTTTAAAGGGAAACGGGGGTACAGATACGCAGTATTTT.

The chain employs TRBV27 and TRBJ2-4; either TRBD1 or TRBD2 may fit D (5 bases each). Deletions cut 6 bases from V and 8 bases from J, with 32 bases between. CDR3 size: 19 residues. Germline CDR1 MNHEY, CDR2 SMNVEV (reference sequence). The CDR3 loop is CASRATGVSGQSGTDIQYF. The CDR3 DNA is TGTGCCAGCAGAGCCACGGGCGTCTCGGGGCAGTCTGGCACAGACATTCAGTACTTC.

Turning to this clonotype: One junction end disagrees with the germline gene, perhaps due to a read error. The V call is TRBV6-1, the J call TRBJ2-1; a weak D match, TRBD2 (5 bases). CDR3 length: 14 amino acids. Germline CDR1 MNHNS, CDR2 SASEGT. The CDR3 DNA reads TGTGCCAGCAGTGGCGCGGCTAGCAAAAATGCGCAGTATTTC. It encodes CASSGAASKNAQYF.

The gene calls are TRBV25-1 and TRBJ2-1; TRBD1 aligns across 10 bases. V was pared by 7 bases and J by 4 bases, with 1 base of the junction left unmatched. This CDR3 contains 13 residues. Germline V gives CDR1 MGHDK, CDR2 SYGVNS. The CDR3 bases are TGTGCCAGCATGGGACAGGGGTACAATGAGCAGTTCTTC. It codes for CASMGQGYNEQFF.

This clonotype was recorded only once. The J gene is TRBJ1-2, the V gene TRBV28; tentative D call: TRBD1 (5 bases). This CDR3 region has 12 residues. The germline CDR1 and CDR2 sequences are MDHEN and SYDVKM. Trimming removed 4 bases from V and 6 bases from J, with 9 bases in between. The CDR3 reads CASSYGGDGYTF. The CDR3 DNA sequence: TGTGCCAGCAGTTACGGGGGGGATGGCTACACCTTC.

This chain links TRBV6-5 with TRBJ2-3; 14 bases fit TRBD2. TRBJ2-1 matches the DNA end more closely, so the J call is doubtful. From germline, CDR1 is MNHEY and CDR2 SVGAGI. The CDR3 sequence is 16 residues long. The CDR3 region has the DNA TGTGCCAGCAGTTACTCGATTGGACTAGCGGGAGGTGAGCAGTTCTTC. Amino acids: CASSYSIGLAGGEQFF.

V and J are TRBV6-1 and TRBJ2-3; D may be TRBD2 (6 bases). The end of the DNA fits TRBJ2-7 better, so the J call may be wrong. The CDR3 sequence is 16 residues long. CDR1 and CDR2 from the germline V gene are MNHNS and SASEGT. CDR3 amino acids: CASSEAGLSHKDTQYF. As DNA, the CDR3 is TGTGCCAGCAGTGAGGCGGGGTTGTCGCACAAAGATACGCAGTACTTC.

By share, this clonotype ranks as large. This chain joins TRBV27 and TRBJ2-1, with 7 bases lining up with TRBD2. CDR3 length: 14 residues. The germline gives CDR1 MNHEY, CDR2 SMNVEV (reference sequence). V was pared by 6 bases and J by 1 base, with 3 bases of the junction left unmatched. CDR3 DNA sequence: TGTGCCAGCAGAATGGGGGGGTCCTACAATGAGCAGTTCTTC. Translation: CASRMGGSYNEQFF.

This clonotype is judged medium-sized (0.01 to 0.1%). This chain joins TRBV6-5 and TRBJ2-5, with D possibly being TRBD1 or TRBD2 (5 bases each). The end of the DNA aligns better with TRBJ2-7, so the J call may be wrong. This CDR3 is built from 15 residues. The germline V gene has CDR1 MNHEY and CDR2 SVGAGI. CDR3 DNA sequence: TGTGCCAGCAGTTACCTCTGGGGGAAGACGGGCGAGCAGTACTTC. Translating it yields CASSYLWGKTGEQYF.

The V and J genes are TRBV12-3 or TRBV12-4 and TRBJ2-1, with 7 bases lining up with TRBD2. The CDR3 loop spans 15 amino acids. Trimming removed 7 bases from V and 1 base from J; junction bases left unmatched: 7. The CDR3 loop is CASNTRGGSYNEQFF. For the CDR3, the DNA is TGTGCCAGCAACACCCGCGGGGGATCCTACAATGAGCAGTTCTTC.